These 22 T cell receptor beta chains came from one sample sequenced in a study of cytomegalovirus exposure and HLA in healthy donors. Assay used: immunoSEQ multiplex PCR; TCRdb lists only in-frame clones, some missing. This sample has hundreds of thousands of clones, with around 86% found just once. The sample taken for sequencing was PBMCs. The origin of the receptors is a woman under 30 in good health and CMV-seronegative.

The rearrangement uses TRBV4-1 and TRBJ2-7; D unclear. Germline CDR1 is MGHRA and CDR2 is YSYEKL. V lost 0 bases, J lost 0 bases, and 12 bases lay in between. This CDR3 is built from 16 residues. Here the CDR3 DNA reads TGCGCCAGCAGCCAAGACTCTACAGTAACCTCCTACGAGCAGTACTTC. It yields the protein CASSQDSTVTSYEQYF.

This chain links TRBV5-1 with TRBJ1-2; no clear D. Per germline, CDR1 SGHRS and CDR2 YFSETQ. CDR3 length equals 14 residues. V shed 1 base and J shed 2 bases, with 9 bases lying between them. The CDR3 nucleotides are TGCGCCAGCAGCTTGTTGCCCGGGAACTATGGCTACACCTTC. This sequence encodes CASSLLPGNYGYTF.

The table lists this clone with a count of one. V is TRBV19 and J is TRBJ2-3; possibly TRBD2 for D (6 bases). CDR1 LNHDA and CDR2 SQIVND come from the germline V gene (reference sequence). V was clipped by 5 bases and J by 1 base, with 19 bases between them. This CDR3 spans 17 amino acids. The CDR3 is CASSATATSFRTDTQYF. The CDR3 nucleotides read TGTGCCAGTAGTGCGACCGCGACTAGTTTTCGCACAGATACGCAGTATTTT.

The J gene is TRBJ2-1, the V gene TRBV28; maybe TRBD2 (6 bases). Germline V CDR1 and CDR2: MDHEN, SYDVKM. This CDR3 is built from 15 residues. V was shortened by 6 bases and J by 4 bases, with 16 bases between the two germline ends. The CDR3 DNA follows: TGTGCCAGCAGCCTCTTAGGCGGGGCTTACAATGAGCAGTTCTTC. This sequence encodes CASSLLGGAYNEQFF.

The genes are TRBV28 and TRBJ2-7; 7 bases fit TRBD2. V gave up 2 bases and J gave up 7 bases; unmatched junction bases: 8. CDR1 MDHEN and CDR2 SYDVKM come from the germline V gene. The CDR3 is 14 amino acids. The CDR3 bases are TGTGCCAGCAGTTTAGTCAGCGGGGTGCGGGAGCAGTACTTC. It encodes CASSLVSGVREQYF.

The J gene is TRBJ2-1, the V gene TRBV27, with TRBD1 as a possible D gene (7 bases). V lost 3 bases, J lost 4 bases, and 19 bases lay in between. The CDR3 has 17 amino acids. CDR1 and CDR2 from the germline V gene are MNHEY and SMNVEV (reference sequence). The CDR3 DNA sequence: TGTGCCAGCAGTTTGGGCCCTATGTCAGGGGGGTACAATGAGCAGTTCTTC. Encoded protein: CASSLGPMSGGYNEQFF.

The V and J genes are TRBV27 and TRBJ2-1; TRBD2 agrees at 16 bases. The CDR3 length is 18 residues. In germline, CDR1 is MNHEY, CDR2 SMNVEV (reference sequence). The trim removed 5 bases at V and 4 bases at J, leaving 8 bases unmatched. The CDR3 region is CASSQYGTSGGAYNEQFF. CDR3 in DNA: TGTGCCAGCAGTCAATACGGGACTAGCGGGGGGGCTTACAATGAGCAGTTCTTC.

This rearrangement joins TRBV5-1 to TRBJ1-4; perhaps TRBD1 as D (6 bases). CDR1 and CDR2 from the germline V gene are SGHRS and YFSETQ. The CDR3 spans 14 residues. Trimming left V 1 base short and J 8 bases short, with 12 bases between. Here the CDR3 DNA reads TGCGCCAGCAGCTTGTCAACAGGGCCCGAAAAACTGTTTTTT. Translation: CASSLSTGPEKLFF.

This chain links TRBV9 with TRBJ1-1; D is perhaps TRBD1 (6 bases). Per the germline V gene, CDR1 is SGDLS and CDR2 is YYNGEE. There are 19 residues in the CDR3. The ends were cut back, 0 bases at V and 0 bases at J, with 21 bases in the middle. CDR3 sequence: CASSVDSRGRDIMNTEAFF. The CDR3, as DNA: TGTGCCAGCAGCGTAGATAGCAGGGGTCGGGATATCATGAACACTGAAGCTTTCTTT.

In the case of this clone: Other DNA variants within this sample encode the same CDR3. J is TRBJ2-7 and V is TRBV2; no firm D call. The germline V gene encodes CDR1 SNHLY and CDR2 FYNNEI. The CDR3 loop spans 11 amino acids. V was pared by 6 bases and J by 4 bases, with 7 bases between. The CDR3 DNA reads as TGTGCCAGCAGCCCCTCGTACGAGCAGTACTTC. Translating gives CASSPSYEQYF.

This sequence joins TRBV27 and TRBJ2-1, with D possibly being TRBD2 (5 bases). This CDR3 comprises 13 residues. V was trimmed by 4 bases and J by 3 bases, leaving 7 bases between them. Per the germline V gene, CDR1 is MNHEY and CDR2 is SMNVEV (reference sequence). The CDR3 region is CASSSGLYNEQFF. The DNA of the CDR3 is TGTGCCAGCAGTTCCGGACTCTACAATGAGCAGTTCTTC.

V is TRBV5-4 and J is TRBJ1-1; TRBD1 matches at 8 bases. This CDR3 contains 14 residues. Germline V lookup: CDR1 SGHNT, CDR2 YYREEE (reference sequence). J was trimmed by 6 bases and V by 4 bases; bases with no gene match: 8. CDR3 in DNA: TGTGCCAGCAGCAAGGACAGGGCGTTCTCTGAAGCTTTCTTT. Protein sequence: CASSKDRAFSEAFF.

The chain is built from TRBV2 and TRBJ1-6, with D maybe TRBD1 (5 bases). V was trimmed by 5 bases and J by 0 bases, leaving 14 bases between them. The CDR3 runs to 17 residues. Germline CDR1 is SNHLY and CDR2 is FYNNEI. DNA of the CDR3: TGTGCCAGCAGTTCCTTCGGGGGGAGCTCCTATAATTCACCCCTCCACTTT. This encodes CASSSFGGSSYNSPLHF.

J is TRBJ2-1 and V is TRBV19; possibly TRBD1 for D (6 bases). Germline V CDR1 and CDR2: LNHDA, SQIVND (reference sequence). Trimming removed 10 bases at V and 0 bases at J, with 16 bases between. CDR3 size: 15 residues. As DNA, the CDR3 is TGTGCCACCAATTTCCGGGACAACTCCTACAATGAGCAGTTCTTC. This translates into CATNFRDNSYNEQFF.

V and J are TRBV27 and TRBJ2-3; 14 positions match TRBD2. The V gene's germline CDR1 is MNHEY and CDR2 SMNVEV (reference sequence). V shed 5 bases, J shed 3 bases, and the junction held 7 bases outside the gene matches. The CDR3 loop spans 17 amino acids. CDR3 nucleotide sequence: TGTGCCAGCAGTGTGACTAGCGGGGGGGCGAGGACAGATACGCAGTATTTT. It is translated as CASSVTSGGARTDTQYF.

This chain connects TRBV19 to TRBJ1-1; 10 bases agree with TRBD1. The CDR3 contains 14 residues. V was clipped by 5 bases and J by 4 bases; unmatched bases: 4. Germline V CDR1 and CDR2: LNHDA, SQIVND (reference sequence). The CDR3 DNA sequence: TGTGCCAGTAGTTCCCGGACAGGGGGCACTGAAGCTTTCTTT. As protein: CASSSRTGGTEAFF.

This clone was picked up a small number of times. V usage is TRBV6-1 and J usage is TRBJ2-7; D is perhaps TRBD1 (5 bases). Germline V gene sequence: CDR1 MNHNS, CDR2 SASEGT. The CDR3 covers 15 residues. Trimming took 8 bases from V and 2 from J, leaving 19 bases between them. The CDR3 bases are TGTGCCAGCCAAGAGTGGCCAGGGAAAACCTACGAGCAGTACTTC. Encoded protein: CASQEWPGKTYEQYF.

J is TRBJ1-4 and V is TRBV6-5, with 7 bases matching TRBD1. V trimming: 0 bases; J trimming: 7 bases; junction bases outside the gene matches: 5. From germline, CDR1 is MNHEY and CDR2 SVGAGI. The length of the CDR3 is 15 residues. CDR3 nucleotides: TGTGCCAGCAGTTACTCGAGAGGGGGCAGTGAAAAACTGTTTTTT. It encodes CASSYSRGGSEKLFF.

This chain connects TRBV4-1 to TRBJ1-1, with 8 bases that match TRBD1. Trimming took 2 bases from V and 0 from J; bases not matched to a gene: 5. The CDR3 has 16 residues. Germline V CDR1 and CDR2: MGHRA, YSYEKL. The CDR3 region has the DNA TGCGCCAGCAGCCAACCCGGACAGGGTCTGAACACTGAAGCTTTCTTT. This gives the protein CASSQPGQGLNTEAFF.

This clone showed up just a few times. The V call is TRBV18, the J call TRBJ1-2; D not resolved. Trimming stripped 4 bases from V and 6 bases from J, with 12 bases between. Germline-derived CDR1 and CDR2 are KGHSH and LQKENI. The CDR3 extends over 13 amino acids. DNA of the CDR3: TGTGCCAGCTCACTAGGGAGATTGGATGGCTACACCTTC. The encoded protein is CASSLGRLDGYTF.

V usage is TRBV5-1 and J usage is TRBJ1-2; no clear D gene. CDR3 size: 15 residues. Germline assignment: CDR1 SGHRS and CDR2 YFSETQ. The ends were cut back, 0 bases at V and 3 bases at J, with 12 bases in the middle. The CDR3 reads CASSLGTAVDYGYTF. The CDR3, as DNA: TGCGCCAGCAGCTTGGGAACAGCTGTTGACTATGGCTACACCTTC.

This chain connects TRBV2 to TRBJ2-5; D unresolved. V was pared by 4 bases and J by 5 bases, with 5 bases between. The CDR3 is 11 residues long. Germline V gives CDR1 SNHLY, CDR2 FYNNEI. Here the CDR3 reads CASSVPETQYF. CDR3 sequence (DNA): TGTGCCAGCAGTGTCCCGGAGACCCAGTACTTC.